The rows below give T cell receptor gamma chains drawn from one sample of a study of Vδ1+ human thymocytes. With CATT, TCRdb re-called clones from the multiplex PCR reads. Of approximately 40,000 gamma-chain clones listed, 20% are singletons. The material sequenced was Vdelta1+ gamma-delta thymocytes from the thymus. All receptors come from a girl under two years old who had congenital heart surgery. CDR3s include the opening cysteine and the closing phenylalanine or tryptophan. Clone size is stated in some rows and not others, as once, few, many or a class when expanded.

>NA|TRGV9|TRGJ1/TRGJ2
CALWEANPRKKLF
TGTGCCTTGTGGGAGGCCAATCCCAGGAAGAAACTCTTT
>NA|TRGV9|TRGJ1/TRGJ2
CALWEPRPYYKKLF
TGTGCCTTGTGGGAGCCACGACCCTATTATAAGAAACTCTTT
>NA|TRGV3|TRGJP2
CATWDTESSGDWIKTF
TGTGCCACCTGGGACACAGAAAGTAGCGGTGATTGGATCAAGACGTTT
>few|TRGV8|TRGJ1/TRGJ2
CATWENLYYKKLF
TGTGCCACCTGGGAAAACCTCTATTATAAGAAACTCTTT
>few|TRGV2|TRGJ1/TRGJ2
CATWDGLPHTSNYYKKLF
TGTGCCACCTGGGACGGCTTGCCGCATACTTCGAATTATTATAAGAAACTCTTT
>NA|TRGV4|TRGJP2
CATWDGLSDWIKTF
TGTGCCACCTGGGATGGTCTTAGTGATTGGATCAAGACGTTT
>NA|TRGV9|TRGJ1/TRGJ2
CALWEVPHYKKLF
TGTGCCTTGTGGGAGGTGCCTCATTATAAGAAACTCTTT
>few|TRGV8|TRGJ1/TRGJ2
CATWDRSDYKKLF
TGTGCCACCTGGGATAGGTCAGATTATAAGAAACTCTTT
>few|TRGV9|TRGJ1/TRGJ2
CALWEALYGRYKKLF
TGTGCCTTGTGGGAGGCGCTCTACGGGCGTTATAAGAAACTCTTT
>NA|TRGV2|TRGJ1/TRGJ2
CATWDGPFYKKLF
TGTGCCACCTGGGACGGGCCATTTTATAAGAAACTCTTT
>NA|TRGV8|TRGJ1/TRGJ2
CATWDNPYKKLF
TGTGCCACCTGGGATAACCCTTATAAGAAACTCTTT
>NA|TRGV8|TRGJ1/TRGJ2
CATWDNNPRLKSNYYKKLF
TGTGCCACCTGGGATAATAACCCCCGGCTTAAGTCGAATTATTATAAGAAACTCTTT
>NA|TRGV9|TRGJ1/TRGJ2
CALWETQSNYYKKLF
TGTGCCTTGTGGGAGACTCAATCGAATTATTATAAGAAACTCTTT
>few|TRGV3|TRGJ1/TRGJ2
CATWDRQAGYYKKLF
TGTGCCACCTGGGACAGACAAGCGGGTTATTATAAGAAACTCTTT
>NA|TRGV9|TRGJ1/TRGJ2
CAFRYYKKLF
TGTGCCTTCCGTTATTATAAGAAACTCTTT
>once|TRGV2|TRGJ1/TRGJ2
CATWDGPRGYKKLF
TGTGCCACCTGGGACGGGCCAAGAGGTTATAAGAAACTCTTT
>NA|TRGV8|TRGJ1/TRGJ2
CATWDILEDLYYKKLF
TGTGCCACCTGGGATATTTTGGAGGACCTTTATTATAAGAAACTCTTT
>NA|TRGV5|TRGJP2
CATWDGDSSDWIKTF
TGTGCCACCTGGGATGGAGATAGTAGTGATTGGATCAAGACGTTT
>NA|TRGV8|TRGJ1/TRGJ2
CATWAPTWEKLF
TGTGCCACCTGGGCCCCAACGTGGGAGAAACTCTTT